This entry is about one T cell receptor beta chain. The germline V gene has CDR1 SGHKS and CDR2 YYEKEE (reference sequence). With V trimmed by 4 bases and J by 7 bases, 8 bases remained unmatched. The CDR3 consists of 14 residues. Data came from immunoSEQ multiplex PCR; TCRdb stores just in-frame clones and leaves some out. The data contain 200,000 or so clones, around 79% of them singletons. The source of the sample is a study of blood T cell repertoires in COVID-19. Across the whole study: In each case, the material was cDNA or gDNA derived from T cells, B-cell-depleted T cells, or PBMCs.

This clonotype was obtained from a man aged 55 to 70 with active or convalescent COVID-19. This chain joins TRBV5-5 and TRBJ1-2; TRBD1 matches 9 bases. Material: peripheral blood. Here the CDR3 DNA reads TGTGCCAGCAGCCCTTGGACAGGGGATGGTGGCTACACCTTC. Translation gives CASSPWTGDGGYTF. The whole variable domain, filled in from reference TRBV5-5 and TRBJ1-2, reads DAGVTQSPTHLIKTRGQQVTLRCSPISGHKSVSWYQQVLGQGPQFIFQYYEKEERGRGNFPDRFSARQFPNYSSELNVNALLLGDSALYLCASSPWTGDGGYTFGSGTRLTVV.